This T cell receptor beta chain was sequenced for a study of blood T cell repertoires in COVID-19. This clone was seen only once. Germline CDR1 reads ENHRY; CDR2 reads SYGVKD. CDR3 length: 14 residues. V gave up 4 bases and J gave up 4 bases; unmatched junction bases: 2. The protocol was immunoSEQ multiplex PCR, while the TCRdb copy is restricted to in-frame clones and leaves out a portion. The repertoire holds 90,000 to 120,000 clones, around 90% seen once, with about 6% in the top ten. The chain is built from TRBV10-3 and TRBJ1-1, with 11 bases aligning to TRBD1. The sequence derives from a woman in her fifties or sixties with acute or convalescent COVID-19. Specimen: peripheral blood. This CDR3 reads CAISGGQGVTEAFF. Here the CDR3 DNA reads TGTGCCATCAGTGGGGGACAGGGGGTCACTGAAGCTTTCTTT.